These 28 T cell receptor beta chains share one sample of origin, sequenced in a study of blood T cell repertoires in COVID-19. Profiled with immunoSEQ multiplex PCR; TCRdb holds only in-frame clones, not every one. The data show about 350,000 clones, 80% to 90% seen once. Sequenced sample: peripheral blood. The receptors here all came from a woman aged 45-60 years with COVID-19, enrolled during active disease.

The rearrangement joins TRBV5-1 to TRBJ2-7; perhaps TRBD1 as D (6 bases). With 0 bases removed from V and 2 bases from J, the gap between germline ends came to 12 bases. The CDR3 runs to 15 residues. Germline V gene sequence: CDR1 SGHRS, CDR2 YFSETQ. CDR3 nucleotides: TGCGCCAGCAGCTTGGAGACAGGTGCTACCTACGAGCAGTACTTC. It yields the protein CASSLETGATYEQYF.

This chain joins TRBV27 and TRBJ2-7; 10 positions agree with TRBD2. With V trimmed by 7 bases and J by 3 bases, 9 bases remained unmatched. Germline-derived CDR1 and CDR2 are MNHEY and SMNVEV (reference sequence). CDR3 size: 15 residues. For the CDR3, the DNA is TGTGCCAGCAAGGCTAGCGGGAGCTTCCTCTACGAGCAGTACTTC. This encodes CASKASGSFLYEQYF.

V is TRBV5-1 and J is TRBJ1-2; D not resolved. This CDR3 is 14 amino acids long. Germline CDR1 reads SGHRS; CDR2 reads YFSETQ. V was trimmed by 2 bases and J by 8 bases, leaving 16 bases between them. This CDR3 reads CASSLTNFLEGYTF. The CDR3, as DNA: TGCGCCAGCAGCTTAACCAACTTTCTAGAAGGCTACACCTTC.

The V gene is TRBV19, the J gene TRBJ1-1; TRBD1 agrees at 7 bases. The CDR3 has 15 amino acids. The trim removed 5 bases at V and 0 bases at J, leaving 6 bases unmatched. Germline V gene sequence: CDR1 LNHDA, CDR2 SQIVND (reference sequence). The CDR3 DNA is TGTGCCAGTAGTCTGGACAGGTTCATGAACACTGAAGCTTTCTTT. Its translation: CASSLDRFMNTEAFF. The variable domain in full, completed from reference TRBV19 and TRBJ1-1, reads DGGITQSPKYLFRKEGQNVTLSCEQNLNHDAMYWYRQDPGQGLRLIYYSQIVNDFQKGDIAEGYSVSREKKESFPLTVTSAQKNPTAFYLCASSLDRFMNTEAFFGQGTRLTVV.

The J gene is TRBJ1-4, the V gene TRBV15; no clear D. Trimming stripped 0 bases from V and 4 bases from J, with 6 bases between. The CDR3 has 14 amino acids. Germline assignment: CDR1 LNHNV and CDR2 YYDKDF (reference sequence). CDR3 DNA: TGTGCCACCAGCAGAGATCGGGTTAATGAAAAACTGTTTTTT. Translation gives CATSRDRVNEKLFF.

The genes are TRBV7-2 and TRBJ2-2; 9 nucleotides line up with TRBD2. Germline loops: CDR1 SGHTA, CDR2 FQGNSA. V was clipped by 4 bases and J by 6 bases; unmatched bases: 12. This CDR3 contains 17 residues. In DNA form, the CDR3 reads TGTGCCAGCAGCTCCCCCCCGGGTAGCGGGAGTGCCGGGGAGCTGTTTTTT. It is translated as CASSSPPGSGSAGELFF.

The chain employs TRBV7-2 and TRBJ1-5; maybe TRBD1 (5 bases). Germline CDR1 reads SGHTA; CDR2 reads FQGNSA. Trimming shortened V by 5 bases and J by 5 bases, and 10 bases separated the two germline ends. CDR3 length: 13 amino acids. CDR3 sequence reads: CASSLDRYQPQHF. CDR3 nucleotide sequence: TGTGCCAGCAGCCTAGACAGATATCAGCCCCAGCATTTT.

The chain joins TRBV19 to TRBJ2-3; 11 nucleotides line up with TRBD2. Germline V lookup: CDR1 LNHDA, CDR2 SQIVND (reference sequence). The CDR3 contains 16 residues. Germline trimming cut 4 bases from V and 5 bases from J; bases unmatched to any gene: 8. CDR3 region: CASSRGSGRAEDTQYF. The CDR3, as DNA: TGTGCCAGTAGTAGGGGTAGCGGGAGGGCCGAAGATACGCAGTATTTT.

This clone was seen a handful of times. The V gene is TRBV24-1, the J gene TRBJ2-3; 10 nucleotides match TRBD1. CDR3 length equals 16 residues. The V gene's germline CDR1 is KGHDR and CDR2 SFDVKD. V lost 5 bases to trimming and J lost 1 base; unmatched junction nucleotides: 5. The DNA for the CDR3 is TGTGCCACCAGTGTCGCCGGGACAGGGGGCACAGATACGCAGTATTTT. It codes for CATSVAGTGGTDTQYF.

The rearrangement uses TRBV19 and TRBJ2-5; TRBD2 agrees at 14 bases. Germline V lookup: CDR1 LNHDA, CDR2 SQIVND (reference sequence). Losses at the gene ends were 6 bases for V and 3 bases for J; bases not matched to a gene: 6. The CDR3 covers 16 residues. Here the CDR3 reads CASRQGTSGREETQYF. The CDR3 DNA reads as TGTGCCAGTAGACAAGGGACTAGCGGGAGAGAAGAGACCCAGTACTTC.

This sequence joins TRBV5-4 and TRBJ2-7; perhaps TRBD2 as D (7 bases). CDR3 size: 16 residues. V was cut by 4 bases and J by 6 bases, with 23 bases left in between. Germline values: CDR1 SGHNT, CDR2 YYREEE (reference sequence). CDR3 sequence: CASSPRGGGALGEQYF. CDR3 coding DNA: TGTGCCAGCAGCCCCCGTGGGGGGGGCGCGTTGGGCGAGCAGTACTTC.

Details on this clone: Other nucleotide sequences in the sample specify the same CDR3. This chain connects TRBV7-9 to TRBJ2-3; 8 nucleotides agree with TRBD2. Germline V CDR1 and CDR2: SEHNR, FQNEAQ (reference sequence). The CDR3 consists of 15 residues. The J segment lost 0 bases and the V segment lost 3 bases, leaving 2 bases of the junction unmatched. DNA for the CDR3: TGTGCCAGCAGCTTGTCTAGCGGGAGCACAGATACGCAGTATTTT. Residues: CASSLSSGSTDTQYF. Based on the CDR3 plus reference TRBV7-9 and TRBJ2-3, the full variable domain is DTGVSQNPRHKITKRGQNVTFRCDPISEHNRLYWYRQTLGQGPEFLTYFQNEAQLEKSRLLSDRFSAERPKGSFSTLEIQRTEQGDSAMYLCASSLSSGSTDTQYFGPGTRLTVL.

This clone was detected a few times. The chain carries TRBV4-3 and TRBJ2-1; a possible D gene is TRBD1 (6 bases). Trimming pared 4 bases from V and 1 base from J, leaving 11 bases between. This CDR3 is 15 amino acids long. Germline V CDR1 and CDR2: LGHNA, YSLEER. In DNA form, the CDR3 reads TGCGCCAGCAGCCCCAGAGACAGGTCCTACAATGAGCAGTTCTTC. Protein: CASSPRDRSYNEQFF.

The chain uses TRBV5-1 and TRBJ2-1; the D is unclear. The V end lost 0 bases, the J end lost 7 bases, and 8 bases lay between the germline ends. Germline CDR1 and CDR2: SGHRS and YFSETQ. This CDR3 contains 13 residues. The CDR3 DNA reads TGCGCCAGCAGCTTGGTCCCCCAAAATGAGCAGTTCTTC. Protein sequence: CASSLVPQNEQFF.

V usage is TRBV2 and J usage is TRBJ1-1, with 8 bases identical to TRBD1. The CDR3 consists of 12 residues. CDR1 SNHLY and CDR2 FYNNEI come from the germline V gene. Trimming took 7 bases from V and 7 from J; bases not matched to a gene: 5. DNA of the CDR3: TGTGCCAGCACCCCAGACAGGGGTGAAGCTTTCTTT. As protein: CASTPDRGEAFF.

The CDR3, as DNA: TGTGCCAGCAGGCCCGGACAGGGTTGGGATGGCTACACCTTC. Residues: CASRPGQGWDGYTF. This chain links TRBV6-5 with TRBJ1-2; 8 bases match TRBD1. Germline loops: CDR1 MNHEY, CDR2 SVGAGI. The CDR3 covers 14 residues. V lost 6 bases, J lost 6 bases, and 9 bases stayed unmatched.

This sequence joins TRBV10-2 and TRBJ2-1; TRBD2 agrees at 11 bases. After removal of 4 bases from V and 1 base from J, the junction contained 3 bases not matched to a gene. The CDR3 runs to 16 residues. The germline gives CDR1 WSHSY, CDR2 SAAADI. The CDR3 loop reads CASSGLAGGSYNEQFF. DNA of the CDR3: TGCGCCAGCAGTGGGCTAGCGGGAGGTTCCTACAATGAGCAGTTCTTC.

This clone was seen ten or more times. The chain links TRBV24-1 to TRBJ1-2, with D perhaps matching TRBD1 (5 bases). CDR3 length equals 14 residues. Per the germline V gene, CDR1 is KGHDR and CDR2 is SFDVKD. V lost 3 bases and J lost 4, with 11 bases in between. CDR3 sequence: CATSDQGRSYGYTF. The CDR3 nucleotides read TGTGCCACCAGTGATCAGGGCCGATCCTATGGCTACACCTTC.

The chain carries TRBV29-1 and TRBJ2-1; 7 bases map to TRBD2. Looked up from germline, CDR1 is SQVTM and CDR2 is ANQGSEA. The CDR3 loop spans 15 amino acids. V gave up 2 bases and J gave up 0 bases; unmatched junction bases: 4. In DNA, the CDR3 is TGCAGCGTTGAAATGGCGGGAGACTCCTACAATGAGCAGTTCTTC. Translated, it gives CSVEMAGDSYNEQFF.

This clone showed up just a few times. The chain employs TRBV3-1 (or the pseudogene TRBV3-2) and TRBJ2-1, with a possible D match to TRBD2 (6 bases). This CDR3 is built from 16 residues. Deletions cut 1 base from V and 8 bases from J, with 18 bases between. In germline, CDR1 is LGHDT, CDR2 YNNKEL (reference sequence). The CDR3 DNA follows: TGTGCCAGCAGCCAAGGTGTTGGCGGGAAGCGATATGAGCAGTTCTTC. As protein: CASSQGVGGKRYEQFF.

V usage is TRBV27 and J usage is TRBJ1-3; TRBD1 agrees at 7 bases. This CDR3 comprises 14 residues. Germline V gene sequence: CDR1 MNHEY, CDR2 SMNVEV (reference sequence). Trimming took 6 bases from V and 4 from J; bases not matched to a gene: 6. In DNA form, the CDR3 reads TGTGCCAGCAGGACAGGGCCTTTCGGAAACACCATATATTTT. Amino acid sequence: CASRTGPFGNTIYF.

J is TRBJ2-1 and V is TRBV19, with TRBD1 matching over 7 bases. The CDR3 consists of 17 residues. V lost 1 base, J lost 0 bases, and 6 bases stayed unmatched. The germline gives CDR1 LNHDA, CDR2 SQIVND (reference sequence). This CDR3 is CASSIGWGTASYNEQFF. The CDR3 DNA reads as TGTGCCAGTAGTATAGGATGGGGGACAGCCTCCTACAATGAGCAGTTCTTC.

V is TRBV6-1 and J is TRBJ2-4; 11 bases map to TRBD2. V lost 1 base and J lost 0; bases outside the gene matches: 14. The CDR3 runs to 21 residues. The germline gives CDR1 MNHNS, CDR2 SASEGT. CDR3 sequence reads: CASSEGIRGLAALLAKNIQYF. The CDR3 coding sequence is TGTGCCAGCAGTGAAGGGATAAGGGGACTAGCGGCCCTACTAGCCAAAAACATTCAGTACTTC.

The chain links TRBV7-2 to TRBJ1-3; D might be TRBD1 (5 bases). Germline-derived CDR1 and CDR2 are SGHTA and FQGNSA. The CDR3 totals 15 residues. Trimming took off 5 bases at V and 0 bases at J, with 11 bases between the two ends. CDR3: CASSLTGYSGNTIYF. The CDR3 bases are TGTGCCAGCAGCCTTACAGGCTACTCTGGAAACACCATATATTTT.

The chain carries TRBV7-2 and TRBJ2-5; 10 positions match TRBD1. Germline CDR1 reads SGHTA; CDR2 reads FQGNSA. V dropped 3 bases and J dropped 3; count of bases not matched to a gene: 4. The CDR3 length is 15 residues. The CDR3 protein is CASSFSGTGEETQYF. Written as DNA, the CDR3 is TGTGCCAGCAGCTTCAGTGGGACAGGGGAAGAGACCCAGTACTTC.

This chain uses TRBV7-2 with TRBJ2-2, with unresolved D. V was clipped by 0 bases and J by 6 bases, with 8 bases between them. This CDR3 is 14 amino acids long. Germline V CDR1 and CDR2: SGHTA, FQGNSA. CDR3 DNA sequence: TGTGCCAGCAGCTTAGCGTACGGGTCCGGGGAGCTGTTTTTT. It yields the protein CASSLAYGSGELFF.

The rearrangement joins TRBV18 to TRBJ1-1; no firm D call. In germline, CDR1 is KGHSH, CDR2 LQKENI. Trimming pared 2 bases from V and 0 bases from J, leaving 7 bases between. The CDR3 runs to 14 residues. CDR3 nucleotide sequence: TGTGCCAGCTCACCAGTCACAATGAACACTGAAGCTTTCTTT. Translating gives CASSPVTMNTEAFF.

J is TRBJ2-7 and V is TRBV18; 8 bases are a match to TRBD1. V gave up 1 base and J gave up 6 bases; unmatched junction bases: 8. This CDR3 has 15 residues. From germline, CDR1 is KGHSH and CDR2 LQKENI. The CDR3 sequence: CASSPRTGTGFEQYF. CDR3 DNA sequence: TGTGCCAGCTCACCACGGACAGGGACCGGATTCGAGCAGTACTTC.